This TCR beta chain was identified in a study of PD-1 blockade in classical Hodgkin lymphoma. Only in-frame clones appear in the TCRdb table, and some are missing; sequencing was by immunoSEQ multiplex PCR. The sample carries about 27,000 clones, approximately 86% recorded once. Turning to this clone: Its antigen remains unknown.

Brentuximab vedotin exposure varied among the patients, all of whom had relapsed after autologous stem cell transplantation. Thawed PBMCs were the source of CD8+ T cells, obtained through magnetic negative selection. Notes on the study in general: Whereas CD4+ TCR diversity had risen significantly by C4D1, CD8+ TCR diversity had not.

This CDR3 region has 17 residues. J was trimmed by 4 bases and V by 5 bases; bases with no gene match: 12. Germline V CDR1 and CDR2: LNHDA, SQIVND (reference sequence). This specimen consisted of CD8+ T cells from blood, obtained at baseline. The J gene is TRBJ2-1, the V gene TRBV19, with 9 bases identical to TRBD2. The sequence was collected from a human donor with classical Hodgkin lymphoma. This CDR3 reads CASSATSGLSLYNEQFF. For the CDR3, the DNA is TGTGCCAGTAGTGCGACTAGCGGACTAAGTTTATACAATGAGCAGTTCTTC.